Listed here are 14 T cell receptor beta chains from one sample, sequenced in a study of OX40 agonist ivuxolimab in advanced cancers. The library was obtained by the immunoSEQ multiplex PCR assay. TCRdb took over this immuneACCESS table, retaining in-frame rearrangements with V and J assigned. Such tables are incomplete; in checked studies, under half of the missing clones stem from an unresolved V gene, and the remainder is unexplained. Within this sample are 75,000 to 80,000 clones, with over 75% of them counted one time only. The ten top clones hold roughly 4.5% of the sample. Material: CD4+ or CD8+ T cells sorted from blood, obtained in a trial of the OX40 agonist ivuxolimab. The receptor source for this set is an adult with an advanced solid tumor such as melanoma, head and neck, liver or kidney cancer.

The V gene is TRBV7-9, the J gene TRBJ1-6; possible D gene TRBD1, 6 bases. The V and J ends lost 6 bases and 7 bases respectively, with 10 bases between them. The CDR3 extends over 13 amino acids. CDR1 and CDR2 (germline): SEHNR, FQNEAQ (reference sequence). CDR3 coding DNA: TGTGCCAGCAGTTCCGGGACAAATTCACCCCTCCACTTT. This encodes CASSSGTNSPLHF.

This clone was recorded only once. This chain joins TRBV6-6 and TRBJ1-4; D possibly corresponds to TRBD1 (5 bases). The CDR3 consists of 13 residues. V was cut by 9 bases and J by 4 bases, with 12 bases left in between. Per germline, CDR1 MNHNY and CDR2 SVGAGI (reference sequence). The CDR3 here is CASEGQGNEKLFF. The DNA of the CDR3 is TGTGCCAGTGAGGGGCAGGGTAATGAAAAACTGTTTTTT.

Turning to this clone: Other DNA variants within this sample encode the same CDR3. This rearrangement joins TRBV6-5 to TRBJ2-7, with TRBD2 as a possible D gene (5 bases). The CDR3 extends over 10 amino acids. Trimming pared 11 bases from V and 3 bases from J, leaving 8 bases between. The germline gives CDR1 MNHEY, CDR2 SVGAGI. The CDR3 region is CASGGYEQYF. DNA for the CDR3: TGTGCCTCAGGAGGCTACGAGCAGTACTTC.

This clone appeared a few times. V usage is TRBV9 and J usage is TRBJ2-3, with D perhaps matching TRBD2 (6 bases). The CDR3 consists of 18 residues. CDR1 is SGDLS, CDR2 YYNGEE, per germline. The V end lost 0 bases, the J end lost 2 bases, and 19 bases lay between the germline ends. The CDR3 protein is CASSVDDLAWVHTDTQYF. CDR3 nucleotide sequence: TGTGCCAGCAGCGTAGATGATCTAGCGTGGGTCCACACAGATACGCAGTATTTT.

This clone showed up just once. This sequence joins TRBV19 and TRBJ2-4, with D tentatively TRBD1 (6 bases). CDR3 length: 14 amino acids. Trimming pared 3 bases from V and 8 bases from J, leaving 14 bases between. Germline lookup yields CDR1 LNHDA and CDR2 SQIVND (reference sequence). The CDR3 bases are TGTGCCAGTAGTATCAGGCAGGGGAAAGACATTCAGTACTTC. This encodes CASSIRQGKDIQYF.

The genes are TRBV2 and TRBJ2-2; D perhaps matches TRBD1 (6 bases). CDR3 size: 14 residues. With 5 bases removed from V and 1 base from J, the gap between germline ends came to 8 bases. Per the germline V gene, CDR1 is SNHLY and CDR2 is FYNNEI. Here the CDR3 reads CASSKGQNTGELFF. CDR3 nucleotides: TGTGCCAGCAGTAAGGGACAGAACACCGGGGAGCTGTTTTTT.

Concerning this clone: This same CDR3 is encoded by further DNA sequences in the sample. In nucleotides, the CDR3 is TGTGCCAGCAGTTACTCGAGGACAGGGGACACTGAAGCTTTCTTT. This gives the protein CASSYSRTGDTEAFF. V usage is TRBV6-5 and J usage is TRBJ1-1, with 9 bases identical to TRBD1. The germline gives CDR1 MNHEY, CDR2 SVGAGI. The CDR3 covers 15 residues. Trimming cost V 0 bases and J 3 bases; bases outside gene matches: 2.

This clone is medium-sized in the sample. The CDR3 coding sequence is TGCGCCAGCAGCTTGGAGGGGACAGGGTTTCAGCCCCAGCATTTT. Encoded protein: CASSLEGTGFQPQHF. This chain joins TRBV5-1 and TRBJ1-5; 9 bases match TRBD1. This CDR3 is 15 amino acids long. Per germline, CDR1 SGHRS and CDR2 YFSETQ. V was clipped by 0 bases and J by 6 bases; unmatched bases: 4.

This clone was seen a few times. Distinct nucleotide sequences in the sample also encode this CDR3. In nucleotides, the CDR3 is TGTGCCAGCAGCTTAGAGGGATCCGATACGCAGTATTTT. As protein: CASSLEGSDTQYF. The chain employs TRBV7-9 and TRBJ2-3; D is unclear. The germline V gene has CDR1 SEHNR and CDR2 FQNEAQ (reference sequence). The CDR3 has 13 amino acids. Trimming removed 1 base at V and 6 bases at J, with 8 bases between.

This clone has more than one count but fewer than ten. V usage is TRBV4-1 and J usage is TRBJ1-6; TRBD1 is a possible D gene (5 bases). The CDR3 extends over 15 amino acids. From germline, CDR1 is MGHRA and CDR2 YSYEKL. Trimming pared 0 bases from V and 5 bases from J, leaving 8 bases between. The CDR3 coding sequence is TGCGCCAGCAGCCAAGAAGGACACCATAATTCACCCCTCCACTTT. It codes for CASSQEGHHNSPLHF.

The chain has TRBV5-1 and TRBJ1-1; D possibly corresponds to TRBD1 (6 bases). V lost 0 bases and J lost 3, with 9 bases in between. The CDR3 is 14 amino acids. Germline CDR1 is SGHRS and CDR2 is YFSETQ. The CDR3 region is CASSLGQGYTEAFF. CDR3 sequence (DNA): TGCGCCAGCAGCTTGGGCCAGGGGTACACTGAAGCTTTCTTT. Using reference TRBV5-1 and TRBJ1-1 for the parts outside the CDR3, the full variable domain is KAGVTQTPRYLIKTRGQQVTLSCSPISGHRSVSWYQQTPGQGLQFLFEYFSETQRNKGNFPGRFSGRQFSNSRSEMNVSTLELGDSALYLCASSLGQGYTEAFFGQGTRLTVV.

The chain joins TRBV5-8 to TRBJ1-3; 7 nucleotides align to TRBD1. CDR3 length equals 15 residues. The germline V gene encodes CDR1 SGHTS and CDR2 YDEGEE. V lost 4 bases to trimming and J lost 2 bases; unmatched junction nucleotides: 6. CDR3 nucleotide sequence: TGTGCCAGCAGCCCAAGGGGGCAGCCTGGAAACACCATATATTTT. Residues: CASSPRGQPGNTIYF. Combining the CDR3 with reference TRBV5-8 and TRBJ1-3 gives the whole variable domain EAGVTQSPTHLIKTRGQQATLRCSPISGHTSVYWYQQALGLGLQFLLWYDEGEERNRGNFPPRFSGRQFPNYSSELNVNALELEDSALYLCASSPRGQPGNTIYFGEGSWLTVV.

This clone was seen a handful of times. The V and J genes are TRBV5-6 and TRBJ1-5; the D is unclear. Trimming removed 0 bases from V and 2 bases from J, with 18 bases in between. Germline assignment: CDR1 SGHDT and CDR2 YYEEEE. CDR3 length equals 18 residues. CDR3 bases: TGTGCCAGCAGCTTGGGATCTCTTCTGGGTGTTCGCAATCAGCCCCAGCATTTT. Its protein is CASSLGSLLGVRNQPQHF.

The chain carries TRBV11-3 and TRBJ1-2; D not resolved. The CDR3 loop spans 15 amino acids. Trimming pared 6 bases from V and 8 bases from J, leaving 22 bases between. Germline loops: CDR1 SGHNT, CDR2 YENEEA. The CDR3 region has the DNA TGTGCCAGCAGTTCCGCCGCGGCGGCGGCGGGGGGCTACACCTTC. Translated: CASSSAAAAAGGYTF.